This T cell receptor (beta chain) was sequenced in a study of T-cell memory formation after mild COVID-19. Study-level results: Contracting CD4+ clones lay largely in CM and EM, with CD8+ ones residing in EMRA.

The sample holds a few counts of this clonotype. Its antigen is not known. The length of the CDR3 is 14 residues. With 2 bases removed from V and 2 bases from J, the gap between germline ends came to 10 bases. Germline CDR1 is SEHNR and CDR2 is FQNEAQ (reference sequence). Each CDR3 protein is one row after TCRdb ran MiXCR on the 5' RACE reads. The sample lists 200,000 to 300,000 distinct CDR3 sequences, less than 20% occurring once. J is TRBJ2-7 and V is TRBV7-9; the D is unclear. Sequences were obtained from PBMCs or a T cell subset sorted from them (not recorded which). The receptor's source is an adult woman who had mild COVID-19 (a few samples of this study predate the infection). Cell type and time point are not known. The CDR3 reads CASSLRPEAYEQYF. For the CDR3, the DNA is TGTGCCAGCAGCTTAAGGCCGGAAGCCTACGAGCAGTACTTC. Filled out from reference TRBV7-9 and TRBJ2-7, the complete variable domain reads DTGVSQNPRHKITKRGQNVTFRCDPISEHNRLYWYRQTLGQGPEFLTYFQNEAQLEKSRLLSDRFSAERPKGSFSTLEIQRTEQGDSAMYLCASSLRPEAYEQYFGPGTRLTVT.